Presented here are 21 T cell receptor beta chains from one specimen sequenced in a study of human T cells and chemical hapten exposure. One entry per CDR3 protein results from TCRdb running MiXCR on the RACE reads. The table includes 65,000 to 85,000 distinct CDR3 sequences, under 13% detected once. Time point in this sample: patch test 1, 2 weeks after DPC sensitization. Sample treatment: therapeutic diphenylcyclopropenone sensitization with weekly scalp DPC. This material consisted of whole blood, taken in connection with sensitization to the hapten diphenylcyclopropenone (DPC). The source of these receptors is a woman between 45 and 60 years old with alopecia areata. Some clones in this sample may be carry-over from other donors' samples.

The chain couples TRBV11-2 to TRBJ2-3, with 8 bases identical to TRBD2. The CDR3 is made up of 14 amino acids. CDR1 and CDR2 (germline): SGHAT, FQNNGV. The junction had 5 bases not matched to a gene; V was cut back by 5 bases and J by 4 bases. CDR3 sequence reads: CASSPSGGPDTQYF. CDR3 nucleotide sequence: TGTGCCAGCAGCCCCTCGGGGGGGCCAGATACGCAGTATTTT.

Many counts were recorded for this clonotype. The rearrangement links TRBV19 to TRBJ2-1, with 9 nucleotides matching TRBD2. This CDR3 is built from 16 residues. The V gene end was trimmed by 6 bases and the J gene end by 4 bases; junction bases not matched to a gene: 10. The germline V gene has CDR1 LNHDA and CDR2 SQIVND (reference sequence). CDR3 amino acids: CASRGYGTSQYNEQFF. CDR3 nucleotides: TGTGCCAGTAGGGGGTACGGGACTAGCCAGTACAATGAGCAGTTCTTC.

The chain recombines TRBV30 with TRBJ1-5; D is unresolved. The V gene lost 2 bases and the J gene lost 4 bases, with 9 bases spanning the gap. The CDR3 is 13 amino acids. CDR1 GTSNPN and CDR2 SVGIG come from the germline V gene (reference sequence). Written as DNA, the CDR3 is TGTGCCTGGAGTAAGACATCTAATCAGCCCCAGCATTTT. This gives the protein CAWSKTSNQPQHF.

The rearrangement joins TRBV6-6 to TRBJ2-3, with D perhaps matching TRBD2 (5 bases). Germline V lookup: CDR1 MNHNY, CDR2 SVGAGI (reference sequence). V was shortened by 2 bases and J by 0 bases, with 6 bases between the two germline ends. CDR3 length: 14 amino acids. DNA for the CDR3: TGTGCCAGCAGTTACACGGGGAGCACAGATACGCAGTATTTT. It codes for CASSYTGSTDTQYF.

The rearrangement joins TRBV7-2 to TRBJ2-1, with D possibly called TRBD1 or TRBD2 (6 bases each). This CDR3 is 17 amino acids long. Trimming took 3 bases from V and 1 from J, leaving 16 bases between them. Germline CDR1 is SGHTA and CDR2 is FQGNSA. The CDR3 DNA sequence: TGTGCCAGCAGCTTGAGGGGGACCGGGACTTCCTACAATGAGCAGTTCTTC. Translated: CASSLRGTGTSYNEQFF.

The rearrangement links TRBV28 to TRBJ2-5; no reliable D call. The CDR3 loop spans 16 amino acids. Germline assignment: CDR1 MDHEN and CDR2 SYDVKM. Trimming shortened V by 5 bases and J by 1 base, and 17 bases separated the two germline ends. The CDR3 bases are TGTGCCAGCAGTCCCCCAGTTGGGCGCGGCCAAGAGACCCAGTACTTC. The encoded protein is CASSPPVGRGQETQYF.

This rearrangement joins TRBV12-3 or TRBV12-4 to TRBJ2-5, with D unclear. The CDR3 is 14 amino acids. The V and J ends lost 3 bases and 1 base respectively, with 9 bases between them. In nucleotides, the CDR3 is TGTGCCAGCAGTTTTTCCGGCGGCCAAGAGACCCAGTACTTC. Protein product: CASSFSGGQETQYF.

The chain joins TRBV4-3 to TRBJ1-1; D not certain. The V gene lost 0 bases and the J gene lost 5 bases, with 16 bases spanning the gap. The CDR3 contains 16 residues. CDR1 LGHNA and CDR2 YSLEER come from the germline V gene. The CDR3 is CASSQEIAGGWTEAFF. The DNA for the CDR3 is TGCGCCAGCAGCCAAGAAATAGCCGGCGGATGGACTGAAGCTTTCTTT.

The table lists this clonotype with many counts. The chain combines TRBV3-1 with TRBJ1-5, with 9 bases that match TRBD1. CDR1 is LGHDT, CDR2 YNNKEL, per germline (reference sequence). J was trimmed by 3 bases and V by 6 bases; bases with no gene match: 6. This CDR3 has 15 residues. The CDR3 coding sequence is TGTGCCAGCAGTATCACAGGGGGCAACAATCAGCCCCAGCATTTT. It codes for CASSITGGNNQPQHF.

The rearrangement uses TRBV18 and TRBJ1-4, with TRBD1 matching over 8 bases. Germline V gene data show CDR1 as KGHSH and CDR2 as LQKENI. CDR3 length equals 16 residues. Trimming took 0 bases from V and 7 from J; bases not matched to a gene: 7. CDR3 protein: CASSPPATGEFEKLFF. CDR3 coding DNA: TGTGCCAGCTCACCACCGGCGACAGGGGAGTTTGAAAAACTGTTTTTT. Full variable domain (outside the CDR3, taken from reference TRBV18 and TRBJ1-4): NAGVMQNPRHLVRRRGQEARLRCSPMKGHSHVYWYRQLPEEGLKFMVYLQKENIIDESGMPKERFSAEFPKEGPSILRIQQVVRGDSAAYFCASSPPATGEFEKLFFGSGTQLSVL.

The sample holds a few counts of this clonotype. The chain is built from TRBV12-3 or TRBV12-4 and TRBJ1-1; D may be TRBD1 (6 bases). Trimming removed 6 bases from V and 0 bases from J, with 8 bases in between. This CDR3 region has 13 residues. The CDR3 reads CASRWGLNTEAFF. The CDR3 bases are TGTGCCAGCAGATGGGGGCTGAACACTGAAGCTTTCTTT.

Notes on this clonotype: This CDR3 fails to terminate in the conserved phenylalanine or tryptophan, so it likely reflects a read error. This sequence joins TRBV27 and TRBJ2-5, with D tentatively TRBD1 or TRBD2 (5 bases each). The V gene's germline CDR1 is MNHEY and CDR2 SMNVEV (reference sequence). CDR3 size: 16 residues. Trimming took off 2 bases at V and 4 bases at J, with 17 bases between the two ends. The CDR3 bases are TGTGCCAGCAGTTTAAGGCCCCCCGGGACGCGAGAGACCCAGTACTCC. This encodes CASSLRPPGTRETQYS.

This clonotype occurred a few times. The CDR3 reads CASSLGGPSYEQYF. The CDR3 bases are TGTGCCAGCAGCTTAGGGGGCCCCTCCTACGAGCAGTACTTC. The gene calls are TRBV7-9 and TRBJ2-7, with D possibly TRBD1 on 5 matching bases. CDR3 size: 14 residues. The V and J ends lost 1 base and 0 bases respectively, with 7 bases between them. CDR1 and CDR2 (germline): SEHNR, FQNEAQ (reference sequence).

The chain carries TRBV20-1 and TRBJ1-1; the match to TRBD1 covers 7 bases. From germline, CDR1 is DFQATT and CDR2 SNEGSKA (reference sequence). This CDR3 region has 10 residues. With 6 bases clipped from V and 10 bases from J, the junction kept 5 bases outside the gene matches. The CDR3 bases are TGCAGTGCGACAGGGAGAGGAGCTTTCTTT. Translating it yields CSATGRGAFF.

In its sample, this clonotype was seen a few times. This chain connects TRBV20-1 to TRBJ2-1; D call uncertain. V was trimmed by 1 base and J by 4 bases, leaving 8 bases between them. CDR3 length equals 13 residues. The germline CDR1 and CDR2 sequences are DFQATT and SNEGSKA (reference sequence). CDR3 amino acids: CSARVLDYNEQFF. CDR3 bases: TGCAGTGCTAGAGTATTGGATTACAATGAGCAGTTCTTC.

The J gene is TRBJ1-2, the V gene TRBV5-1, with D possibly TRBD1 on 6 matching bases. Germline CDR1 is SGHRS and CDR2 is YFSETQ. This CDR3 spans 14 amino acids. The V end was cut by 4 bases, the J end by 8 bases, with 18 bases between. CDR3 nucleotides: TGCGCCAGCAGCAGCGGACAGCCGCTCTGGGGCTACACCTTC. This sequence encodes CASSSGQPLWGYTF.

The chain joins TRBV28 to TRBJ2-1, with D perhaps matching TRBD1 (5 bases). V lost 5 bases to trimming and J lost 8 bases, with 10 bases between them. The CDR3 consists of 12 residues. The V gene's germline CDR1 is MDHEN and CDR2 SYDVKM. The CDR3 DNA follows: TGTGCCAGCAGTCGGACAACGGATGAGCAGTTCTTC. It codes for CASSRTTDEQFF.

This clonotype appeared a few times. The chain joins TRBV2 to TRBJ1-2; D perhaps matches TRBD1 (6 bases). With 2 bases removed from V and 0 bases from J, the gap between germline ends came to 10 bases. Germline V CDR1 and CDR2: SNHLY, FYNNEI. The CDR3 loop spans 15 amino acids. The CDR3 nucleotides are TGTGCCAGCAGTGAATCGACAGGCCCTAACTATGGCTACACCTTC. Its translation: CASSESTGPNYGYTF.

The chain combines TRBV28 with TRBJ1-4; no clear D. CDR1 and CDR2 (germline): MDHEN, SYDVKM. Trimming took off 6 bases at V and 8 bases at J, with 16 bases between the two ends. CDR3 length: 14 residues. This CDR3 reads CASSRGRHTEKLFF. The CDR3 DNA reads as TGTGCCAGCAGCCGCGGAAGACATACGGAAAAACTGTTTTTT.

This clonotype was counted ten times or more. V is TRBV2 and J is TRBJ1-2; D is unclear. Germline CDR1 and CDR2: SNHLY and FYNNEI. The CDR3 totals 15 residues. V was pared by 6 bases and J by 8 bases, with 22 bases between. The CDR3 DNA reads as TGTGCCAGCAGCGAACTGATCGTCCTGGAGAGCGGCTACACCTTC. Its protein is CASSELIVLESGYTF.

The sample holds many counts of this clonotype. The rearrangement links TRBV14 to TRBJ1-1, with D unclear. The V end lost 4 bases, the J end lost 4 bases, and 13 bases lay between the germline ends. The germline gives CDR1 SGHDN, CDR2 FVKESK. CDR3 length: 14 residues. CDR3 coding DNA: TGTGCCAGCAGCCGGATCGGACGGAGCACTGAAGCTTTCTTT. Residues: CASSRIGRSTEAFF.